The clone carrying this T cell receptor (beta chain) showed up many times. Its antigen is still unknown. TCRdb itself ran the 5' RACE reads through MiXCR, one entry per CDR3 protein. The table lists 300,000 to 450,000 distinct CDR3 sequences, approximately 6% of them singletons. The record originates from a study of T cells after yellow fever vaccination. Trimming pared 2 bases from V and 6 bases from J, leaving 8 bases between. The CDR3 is made up of 13 amino acids. Germline loops: CDR1 SEHNR, CDR2 FQNEAQ (reference sequence). Study findings and constraints: On re-exposure, the response was weaker but peaked faster, at day 5 versus 15.

This material consisted of PBMCs, taken 5 days after the yellow fever booster vaccination. The rearrangement links TRBV7-9 to TRBJ2-4; D is ambiguous. The receptor was derived from a young man who received the YFV17D yellow fever vaccine. This CDR3 reads CASSLSDPNIQYF. The CDR3 bases are TGTGCCAGCAGCTTATCGGACCCAAACATTCAGTACTTC.